The 3 T cell receptor beta chains given below trace back to one sample, sequenced in a study of blood T cell repertoires in COVID-19. Sequencing used immunoSEQ multiplex PCR; TCRdb keeps in-frame clones, though not all of them. The sample lists some 200,000 clones, around four fifths occurring once. The source material was peripheral blood. Every receptor here comes from a man aged 25-40 years with active or convalescent COVID-19.

CDR3 bases: TGTGCCAGCAGTGAACTGAGTAGTCAAGCAACTAATGAAAAACTGTTTTTT. It codes for CASSELSSQATNEKLFF. The chain employs TRBV6-1 and TRBJ1-4; no definite D call. V was pared by 2 bases and J by 0 bases, with 13 bases between. Germline V gene sequence: CDR1 MNHNS, CDR2 SASEGT. The CDR3 extends over 17 amino acids.

The V call is TRBV5-1, the J call TRBJ2-7, with a weak D call TRBD2 (5 bases). In germline, CDR1 is SGHRS, CDR2 YFSETQ. Trimming left V 0 bases short and J 1 base short, with 11 bases between. The CDR3 runs to 15 residues. CDR3 residues: CASSLGGLSSYEQYF. The CDR3 DNA sequence: TGCGCCAGCAGCTTGGGCGGACTCAGTTCCTACGAGCAGTACTTC.

The table lists this clone with a few counts. The chain has TRBV24-1 and TRBJ2-1; 7 nucleotides match TRBD1. This CDR3 region has 14 residues. Germline values: CDR1 KGHDR, CDR2 SFDVKD. Trimming took 7 bases from V and 9 from J; bases not matched to a gene: 11. The CDR3 protein is CATSLQTGTTEQFF. The CDR3 nucleotides are TGTGCCACCAGCCTACAGACAGGGACAACTGAGCAGTTCTTC.